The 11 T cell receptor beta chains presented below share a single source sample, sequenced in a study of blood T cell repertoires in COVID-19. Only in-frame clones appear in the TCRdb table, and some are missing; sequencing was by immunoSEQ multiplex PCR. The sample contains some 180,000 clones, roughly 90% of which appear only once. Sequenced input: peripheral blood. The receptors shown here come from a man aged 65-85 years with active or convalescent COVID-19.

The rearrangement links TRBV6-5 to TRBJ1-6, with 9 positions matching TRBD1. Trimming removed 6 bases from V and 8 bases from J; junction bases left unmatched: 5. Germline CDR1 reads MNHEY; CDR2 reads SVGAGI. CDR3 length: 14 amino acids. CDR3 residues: CASSRGQGDSPLHF. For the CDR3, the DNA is TGTGCCAGCAGCCGGGGACAGGGCGATTCACCCCTCCACTTT.

The CDR3 is CASSATPGQRNQPQHF. Written as DNA, the CDR3 is TGTGCCAGCAGTGCCACTCCGGGACAGCGCAATCAGCCCCAGCATTTT. V usage is TRBV6-1 and J usage is TRBJ1-5; 7 nucleotides match TRBD1. Germline CDR1 reads MNHNS; CDR2 reads SASEGT. V lost 4 bases and J lost 2; bases outside the gene matches: 8. The CDR3 length is 16 residues.

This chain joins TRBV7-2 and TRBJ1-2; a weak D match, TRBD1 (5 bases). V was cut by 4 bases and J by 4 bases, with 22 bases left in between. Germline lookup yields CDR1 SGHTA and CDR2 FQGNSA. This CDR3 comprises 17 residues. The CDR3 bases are TGTGCCAGCAGCTCTGGAAGACAGAACCTGTCCCGCTATGGCTACACCTTC. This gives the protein CASSSGRQNLSRYGYTF.

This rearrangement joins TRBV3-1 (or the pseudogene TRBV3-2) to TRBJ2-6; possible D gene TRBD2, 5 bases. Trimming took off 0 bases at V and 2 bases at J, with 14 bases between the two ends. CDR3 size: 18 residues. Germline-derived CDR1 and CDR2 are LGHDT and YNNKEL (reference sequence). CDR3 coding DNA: TGTGCCAGCAGCCAAGACGCCTTGTGGGGAGCTGGGGCCAACGTCCTGACTTTC. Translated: CASSQDALWGAGANVLTF.

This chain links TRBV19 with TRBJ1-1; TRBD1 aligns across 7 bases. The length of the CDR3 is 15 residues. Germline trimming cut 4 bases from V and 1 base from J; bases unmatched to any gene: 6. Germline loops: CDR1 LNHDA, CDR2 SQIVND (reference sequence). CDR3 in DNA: TGTGCCAGTAGTAGGACAGGAGCCCCGAACACTGAAGCTTTCTTT. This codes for CASSRTGAPNTEAFF.

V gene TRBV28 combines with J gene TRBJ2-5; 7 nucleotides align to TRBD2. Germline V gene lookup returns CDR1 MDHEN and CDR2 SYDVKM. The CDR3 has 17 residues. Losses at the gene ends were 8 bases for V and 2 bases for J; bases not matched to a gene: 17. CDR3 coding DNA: TGTGCCAGCGGACCGGGAGGTCCTGGTATCACACAAGAGACCCAGTACTTC. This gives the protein CASGPGGPGITQETQYF.

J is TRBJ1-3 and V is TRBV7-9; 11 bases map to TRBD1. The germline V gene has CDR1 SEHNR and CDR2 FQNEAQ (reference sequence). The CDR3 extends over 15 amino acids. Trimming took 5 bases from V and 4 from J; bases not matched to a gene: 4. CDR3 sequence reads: CASSRTGGYGNTIYF. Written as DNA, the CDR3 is TGTGCCAGCAGCAGGACAGGGGGCTACGGAAACACCATATATTTT.

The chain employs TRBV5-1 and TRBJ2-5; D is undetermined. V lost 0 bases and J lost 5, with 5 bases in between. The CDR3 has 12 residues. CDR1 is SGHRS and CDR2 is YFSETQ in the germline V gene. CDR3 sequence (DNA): TGCGCCAGCAGCTTGGTTGGCGAGACCCAGTACTTC. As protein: CASSLVGETQYF.

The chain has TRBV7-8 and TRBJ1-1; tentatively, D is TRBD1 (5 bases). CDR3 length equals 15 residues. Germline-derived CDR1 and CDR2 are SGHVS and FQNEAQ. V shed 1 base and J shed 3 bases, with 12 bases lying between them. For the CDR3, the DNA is TGTGCCAGCAGCTTAGAGGGGCGGGGGGACACTGAAGCTTTCTTT. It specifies CASSLEGRGDTEAFF. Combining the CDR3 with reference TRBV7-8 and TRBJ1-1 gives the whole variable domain GAGVSQSPRYKVAKRGQDVALRCDPISGHVSLFWYQQALGQGPEFLTYFQNEAQLDKSGLPSDRFFAERPEGSVSTLKIQRTQQEDSAVYLCASSLEGRGDTEAFFGQGTRLTVV.

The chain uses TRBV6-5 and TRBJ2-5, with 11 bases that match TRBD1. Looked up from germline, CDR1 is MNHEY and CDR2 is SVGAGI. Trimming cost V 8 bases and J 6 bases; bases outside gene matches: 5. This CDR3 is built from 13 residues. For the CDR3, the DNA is TGTGCCAGCCGGGACAGGGGGTTACAGACCCAGTACTTC. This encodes CASRDRGLQTQYF.

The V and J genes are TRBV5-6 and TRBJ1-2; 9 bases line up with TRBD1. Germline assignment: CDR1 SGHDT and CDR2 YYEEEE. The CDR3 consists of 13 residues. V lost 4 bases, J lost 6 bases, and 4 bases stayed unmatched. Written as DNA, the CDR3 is TGTGCCAGCAGCCGAGACAGGGGGAATGGCTACACCTTC. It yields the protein CASSRDRGNGYTF.